A selection of T cell receptor beta chains follows, all from one sample in a study of T cells in lung cancer brain metastases. Sequencing was performed with immunoSEQ multiplex PCR; in TCRdb, only in-frame clones are kept and a portion is missing. Of 2,000 to 2,500 clones listed, around 93% are singletons. The source material was tumor tissue from the primary lung tumor. The source of these receptors is a woman aged 25 to 39 with non-small cell lung cancer. The CDR3 runs from the conserved cysteine through the conserved F or W. The D gene is left open where the match is weak.

TRBV29-1	-	TRBJ2-3	15	CSVSRDTSSTDTQYF	TGCAGCGTTAGCAGGGACACCTCTAGCACAGATACGCAGTATTTT
TRBV5-1	-	TRBJ1-4	14	CASCSGAPNEKLFF	TGCGCCAGCTGCTCAGGGGCACCGAATGAAAAACTGTTTTTT
TRBV11-2	TRBD1	TRBJ1-2	17	CASSGVLEGAREYGYTF	TGTGCCAGCAGCGGTGTTTTAGAGGGGGCGCGAGAGTATGGCTACACCTTC
TRBV5-8	TRBD2	TRBJ2-1	15	CASSLGLASYNEQFF	TGTGCCAGCAGCTTGGGACTAGCTTCCTATAATGAGCAGTTCTTC
TRBV4-1	-	TRBJ2-5	13	CASSRPGGETQYF	TGCGCCAGCAGCCGACCAGGGGGGGAGACCCAGTACTTC
TRBV6-5	-	TRBJ2-5	13	CASSYGWRETQYF	TGTGCCAGCAGTTATGGGTGGAGAGAGACCCAGTACTTC
TRBV7-2	-	TRBJ2-6	14	CASSLNSGANVLTF	TGTGCCAGCAGCTTAAACTCTGGGGCCAACGTCCTGACTTTC
TRBV10-2	-	TRBJ2-7	15	CASSESTPIPYEQYF	TGCGCCAGCAGTGAGTCCACCCCGATCCCCTACGAGCAGTACTTC
TRBV5-3	-	TRBJ2-1	12	CARSFQVQKQFF	TGTGCCAGAAGCTTCCAAGTGCAGAAACAGTTCTTC
TRBV25-1	TRBD1	TRBJ1-3	14	CASSQQGLGNTIYF	TGTGCCAGCAGTCAACAGGGGCTTGGAAACACCATATATTTT
TRBV4-2	TRBD2	TRBJ2-7	16	CASSQERAGDTYEQYF	TGTGCCAGCAGCCAGGAACGGGCGGGAGACACCTACGAGCAGTACTTC
TRBV5-1	TRBD2	TRBJ2-3	17	CASSLGTSISRTDMQYF	TGCGCCAGCAGCTTGGGGACTAGCATTTCCCGCACAGATATGCAGTATTTT